This T cell receptor beta chain was documented in a study of kidney transplant recipient with SARS-CoV-2 infection (dated by TCRdb to the early 2020s). TCRdb shows the sequencer as Illumina MiSeq. Profiling of the peripheral T cell repertoire targeted human TCRbeta genes. The authors' pipeline ran thus. To account for variability over time, differences in clonotype abundance were tested using beta-binomial modelling. Clonotypes that had expanded were screened against the ImmuneCODE reference database of SARS-CoV-2-associated TCRs and mapped onto regions of the viral genome. Additional repertoire analyses were carried out for TRBV gene usage, CDR3 length, CDR3 amino acid overlap between time points, clonotype abundance distributions and Jaccard similarity. TCRdb cleaned the public reads at Q25 with fastp, built clones with MiXCR and kept in-frame beta chains. Identical CDR3 proteins give one entry, which carries the most common genes and DNA. The V and J calls were not made by the authors but by TCRdb's processing. A total of 200,000 to 300,000 distinct CDR3 sequences appear in this sample, 29% of them only once. Under 7.5% of the sample comes from the top ten.

The time point label of this sample denotes: pre-pandemic baseline sample and day 111 after first positive SARS-CoV-2 test. Trimming costs V 7 bases and J 7 bases, and their ends lie 26 bases apart. CDR1 and CDR2, looked up from the germline V gene (reference sequence), are SGHNT and YYREEE. From the cysteine through the phenylalanine, the CDR3 covers 16 amino acids. The CDR3 DNA has 48 bases and is translated from base 1. On this clonotype: Its antigen is not yet known. No much larger clone exists at a distance of one base, and base qualities are not known.

The TCR comes from a male patient between 25 and 39 years old who had COVID-19 and was a kidney transplant recipient. Some T cells may be donor cells from the graft after a transplant. The sequencing used a blood sample, collected at baseline and on day 111 from a kidney transplant recipient. This receptor chain uses TRBV5-4 and TRBJ1-2; the D gene is not confidently resolved. The CDR3 in this case is CASETVVPGKTCGYTF. The base sequence is TGTGCCAGCGAAACTGTCGTACCAGGAAAGACCTGTGGCTACACCTTC.